These 8 T cell receptor beta chains originate from one sample sequenced in a study of Ad26.COV2.S vaccination and SARS-CoV-2 variants. The treatment was: over 15 received Ad26.COV2.S at low or high dose, single or two shots; roughly five received placebo; per-sample allocation not given. At day 63 after the first vaccine or placebo injection, samples were drawn. Measured with immunoSEQ multiplex PCR; TCRdb has only the in-frame clones, and not every one. This sample has about 680,000 clones; 70% to 90% occur once, and the top ten carry around 1.5%. The sequenced sample was peripheral blood, obtained in a trial of Ad26.COV2.S vaccine versus placebo. All receptors come from a person aged 18-60 years who received the Ad26.COV2.S COVID-19 vaccine or a placebo.

The chain employs TRBV29-1 and TRBJ2-3; D is possibly TRBD1 or TRBD2 (5 bases each). Germline assignment: CDR1 SQVTM and CDR2 ANQGSEA. The CDR3 has 13 amino acids. The V end lost 4 bases, the J end lost 2 bases, and 10 bases lay between the germline ends. This CDR3 is CSVVRGDTDTQYF. The CDR3, as DNA: TGCAGCGTTGTTAGGGGAGACACAGATACGCAGTATTTT.

The CDR3 loop is CAWSVGDYGYTF. In nucleotides, the CDR3 is TGTGCCTGGAGTGTGGGGGACTATGGCTACACCTTC. The V and J genes are TRBV30 and TRBJ1-2, with a tentative D call TRBD1 (5 bases). From germline, CDR1 is GTSNPN and CDR2 SVGIG (reference sequence). The CDR3 extends over 12 amino acids. V was clipped by 0 bases and J by 3 bases, with 5 bases between them.

The chain links TRBV2 to TRBJ2-2; perhaps D is TRBD1 or TRBD2 (6 bases each). The CDR3 extends over 15 amino acids. The germline CDR1 and CDR2 sequences are SNHLY and FYNNEI. Deletions cut 7 bases from V and 6 bases from J, with 18 bases between. The CDR3 DNA reads as TGTGCCAGCACTTTCTGGGGGGCTAGCGCCGGGGAGCTGTTTTTT. This codes for CASTFWGASAGELFF. The entire variable domain, with the rest obtained from reference TRBV2 and TRBJ2-2, is as follows: EPEVTQTPSHQVTQMGQEVILRCVPISNHLYFYWYRQILGQKVEFLVSFYNNEISEKSEIFDDQFSVERPDGSNFTLKIRSTKLEDSAMYFCASTFWGASAGELFFGEGSRLTVL.

This clone occurred a few times. The V gene is TRBV24-1, the J gene TRBJ1-1; no reliable D call. Trimming cost V 4 bases and J 7 bases, with 12 bases left between them. The CDR3 covers 13 residues. Per germline, CDR1 KGHDR and CDR2 SFDVKD. The CDR3 nucleotides read TGTGCCACCAGTGAGCCCGTGACCGGTGAAGCTTTCTTT. Translating gives CATSEPVTGEAFF.

This clone was counted a single time. This sequence joins TRBV7-9 and TRBJ2-5; 7 nucleotides line up with TRBD1. The germline V gene has CDR1 SEHNR and CDR2 FQNEAQ (reference sequence). V lost 5 bases and J lost 4; bases outside the gene matches: 10. The CDR3 has 15 residues. The CDR3, as DNA: TGTGCCAGCAGCCCTACGAGACAGGGTGGAGAGACCCAGTACTTC. Translated: CASSPTRQGGETQYF.

In this sample, this clone turned up once. The chain joins TRBV9 to TRBJ2-7; 10 bases match TRBD2. This CDR3 has 15 residues. Unmatched junction bases numbered 6, after V lost 2 bases and J lost 4 bases. Germline V gene data show CDR1 as SGDLS and CDR2 as YYNGEE. In DNA, the CDR3 is TGTGCCAGCAGCGTGGGCCCTAGCGGGAGTTACGAGCAGTACTTC. As protein: CASSVGPSGSYEQYF.

Concerning this clone: Other nucleotide sequences from this sample produce the same CDR3. The chain employs TRBV5-1 and TRBJ2-1; the D is unclear. This CDR3 has 13 residues. The germline gives CDR1 SGHRS, CDR2 YFSETQ. The ends were cut back, 0 bases at V and 1 base at J, with 2 bases in the middle. CDR3 sequence reads: CASSLGSYNEQFF. For the CDR3, the DNA is TGCGCCAGCAGCTTGGGGTCCTACAATGAGCAGTTCTTC.

The V call is TRBV27, the J call TRBJ2-1; D might be TRBD1 or TRBD2, each matching 5 bases. V lost 0 bases, J lost 8 bases, and 11 bases lay in between. CDR1 is MNHEY, CDR2 SMNVEV, per germline (reference sequence). The CDR3 has 14 amino acids. CDR3 nucleotide sequence: TGTGCCAGCAGTTTATCGTCCCAGGGAGATGAGCAGTTCTTC. This translates into CASSLSSQGDEQFF.